This T cell receptor (beta chain) was obtained from a study of blood T cell repertoires in COVID-19. About the study: Some COVID-19 samples were acute and others convalescent; all came from the United States, Italy and Spain. The analysed material was cDNA or gDNA that came from T cells, B-cell-depleted T cells, or PBMCs.

Trimming took 0 bases from V and 4 from J; bases not matched to a gene: 9. There are 16 residues in the CDR3. Germline loops: CDR1 SGHTS, CDR2 YDEGEE. In the original processing: Estimation of nucleated cell counts was performed using reference gene primer amplification. The assay was immunoSEQ multiplex PCR, and TCRdb's table has in-frame clones only and misses some. V and J calls and clone size are given by that table; D and trimming were obtained from the DNA. The data contain fewer than 250,000 clones, 83% of them singletons. The TCR comes from a woman between 45 and 60 years old with acute or convalescent COVID-19. Input material: peripheral blood. The chain couples TRBV5-8 to TRBJ2-7; TRBD1 matches at 8 bases. DNA for the CDR3: TGTGCCAGCAGCTTGGACCCTGACAGGGGAAGGTACGAGCAGTACTTC. Its translation is CASSLDPDRGRYEQYF.